Shown below are 29 T cell receptor beta chains from a single sample sequenced in a study of OX40 agonist ivuxolimab in advanced cancers. The method was immunoSEQ multiplex PCR; TCRdb's version includes in-frame clones alone and lacks a portion of them. The table shows 25,000 to 35,000 clones, with roughly 83% occurring only once. Sequences were derived from CD4+ or CD8+ T cells sorted from blood, sampled in a trial of the OX40 agonist ivuxolimab. These receptors were collected from an adult with an advanced solid tumor such as melanoma, head and neck, liver or kidney cancer.

The J gene is TRBJ2-7, the V gene TRBV4-1; possibly TRBD2 for D (5 bases). The CDR3 is 14 amino acids. The germline V gene encodes CDR1 MGHRA and CDR2 YSYEKL. Trimming took off 4 bases at V and 3 bases at J, with 13 bases between the two ends. The CDR3 protein is CASSLGGLIYEQYF. In nucleotides, the CDR3 is TGCGCCAGCAGCCTCGGTGGACTGATCTACGAGCAGTACTTC.

This sequence joins TRBV5-1 and TRBJ1-2; 9 nucleotides agree with TRBD1. Germline CDR1 SGHRS, CDR2 YFSETQ. V was clipped by 0 bases and J by 5 bases; unmatched bases: 5. This CDR3 region has 15 residues. In DNA, the CDR3 is TGCGCCAGCAGCTTGGATACAGGGGGCGGGTATGGCTACACCTTC. It yields the protein CASSLDTGGGYGYTF.

This clone was observed once. This rearrangement joins TRBV9 to TRBJ2-1, with 8 positions matching TRBD1. In germline, CDR1 is SGDLS, CDR2 YYNGEE. This CDR3 is built from 15 residues. Trimming cost V 4 bases and J 8 bases; bases outside gene matches: 11. The CDR3 is CASSPVGTGVHEQFF. CDR3 nucleotides: TGTGCCAGCAGCCCCGTGGGGACAGGCGTACATGAGCAGTTCTTC.

This clone came up once. The chain has TRBV5-5 and TRBJ1-2, with unresolved D. V lost 3 bases and J lost 5, with 14 bases in between. CDR3 size: 14 residues. The V gene's germline CDR1 is SGHKS and CDR2 YYEKEE (reference sequence). The chain's CDR3 is CASSYPLLTYGYTF. The CDR3 nucleotides are TGTGCCAGCAGCTACCCCCTTTTGACTTATGGCTACACCTTC.

The genes are TRBV11-3 and TRBJ2-7; maybe TRBD2 (5 bases). The CDR3 sequence is 16 residues long. CDR1 and CDR2 from the germline V gene are SGHNT and YENEEA. V was trimmed by 5 bases and J by 2 bases, leaving 19 bases between them. This CDR3 is CASSPKVGETAYEQYF. In nucleotides, the CDR3 is TGTGCCAGCAGCCCCAAAGTTGGGGAGACCGCCTACGAGCAGTACTTC.

The chain has TRBV7-6 and TRBJ1-1; TRBD1 agrees at 9 bases. Trimming took 3 bases from V and 4 from J; bases not matched to a gene: 6. The CDR3 is 15 amino acids. The germline V gene encodes CDR1 SGHVS and CDR2 FNYEAQ. This CDR3 reads CASSLTGGRSTEAFF. CDR3 coding DNA: TGTGCCAGCAGCTTGACAGGGGGTCGAAGCACTGAAGCTTTCTTT. The variable domain in full, completed from reference TRBV7-6 and TRBJ1-1, reads GAGVSQSPRYKVTKRGQDVALRCDPISGHVSLYWYRQALGQGPEFLTYFNYEAQQDKSGLPNDRFSAERPEGSISTLTIQRTEQRDSAMYRCASSLTGGRSTEAFFGQGTRLTVV.

There are a few counts of this clone. The rearrangement joins TRBV28 to TRBJ2-7, with D perhaps TRBD1 (6 bases). The CDR3 has 15 amino acids. Trimming pared 6 bases from V and 0 bases from J, leaving 15 bases between. Germline V gene lookup returns CDR1 MDHEN and CDR2 SYDVKM. Here the CDR3 reads CASSQDTGNSYEQYF. The DNA of the CDR3 is TGTGCCAGCAGCCAAGATACAGGGAACTCCTACGAGCAGTACTTC.

The rearrangement uses TRBV18 and TRBJ2-1; 8 bases fit TRBD2. The CDR3 has 17 amino acids. Germline trimming cut 6 bases from V and 5 bases from J; bases unmatched to any gene: 15. Germline values: CDR1 KGHSH, CDR2 LQKENI. CDR3 amino acids: CASSPRFTAGEDNEQFF. In nucleotides, the CDR3 is TGTGCCAGCTCTCCTAGATTCACAGCGGGAGAGGACAATGAGCAGTTCTTC.

The chain combines TRBV2 with TRBJ2-3; no definite D call. CDR3 length: 15 residues. Germline V CDR1 and CDR2: SNHLY, FYNNEI. Trimming removed 2 bases from V and 2 bases from J, with 11 bases in between. Here the CDR3 reads CASSEIRLYTDTQYF. CDR3 bases: TGTGCCAGCAGTGAAATACGACTTTACACAGATACGCAGTATTTT.

The chain is built from TRBV7-6 and TRBJ1-1; D is unresolved. The CDR3 is 11 amino acids. CDR1 and CDR2 from the germline V gene are SGHVS and FNYEAQ. The ends were cut back, 5 bases at V and 12 bases at J, with 13 bases in the middle. This CDR3 reads CASSLGTATFF. In DNA, the CDR3 is TGTGCCAGCAGCCTTGGTACCGCAACTTTCTTT.

The rearrangement joins TRBV14 to TRBJ1-2; D possibly corresponds to TRBD1 (5 bases). There are 13 residues in the CDR3. V was pared by 3 bases and J by 2 bases, with 7 bases between. Germline CDR1 is SGHDN and CDR2 is FVKESK. The CDR3 DNA reads as TGTGCCAGCAGCCACGGGACGAACTATGGCTACACCTTC. It is translated as CASSHGTNYGYTF.

This sequence joins TRBV18 and TRBJ1-2; no definite D call. The V and J ends lost 6 bases and 4 bases respectively, with 15 bases between them. Germline V lookup: CDR1 KGHSH, CDR2 LQKENI. The CDR3 is 14 amino acids. CDR3 in amino acids: CASSDRRDPYGYTF. In DNA, the CDR3 is TGTGCCAGCTCGGATAGGAGGGATCCCTATGGCTACACCTTC.

This chain uses TRBV9 with TRBJ1-4; D is undetermined. This CDR3 has 14 amino acids. V dropped 4 bases and J dropped 6 bases, with 13 bases sitting between them. Germline V gives CDR1 SGDLS, CDR2 YYNGEE. CDR3 DNA: TGTGCCAGCAGCCTATATTTCCAGGATGAAAAACTGTTTTTT. This codes for CASSLYFQDEKLFF.

The chain recombines TRBV2 with TRBJ2-7; the D gene is possibly TRBD2 (5 bases). Germline-derived CDR1 and CDR2 are SNHLY and FYNNEI. Deletions cut 6 bases from V and 3 bases from J, with 12 bases between. The CDR3 is 13 residues long. In DNA, the CDR3 is TGTGCCAGCAGCCGAGGACTGGGCTACGAGCAGTACTTC. Protein product: CASSRGLGYEQYF.

The V and J genes are TRBV4-1 and TRBJ2-7; perhaps TRBD1 as D (5 bases). The CDR3 is 17 residues long. Trimming stripped 4 bases from V and 2 bases from J, with 21 bases between. CDR1 and CDR2 from the germline V gene are MGHRA and YSYEKL. CDR3 loop: CASSLRKGATATYEQYF. For the CDR3, the DNA is TGCGCCAGCAGCCTCAGGAAAGGGGCAACCGCTACCTACGAGCAGTACTTC.

The rearrangement uses TRBV6-5 and TRBJ2-7; tentatively, D is TRBD2 (6 bases). The CDR3 consists of 14 residues. V lost 3 bases, J lost 4 bases, and 13 bases lay in between. Germline V gene sequence: CDR1 MNHEY, CDR2 SVGAGI. CDR3 region: CASSYGGMRYEQYF. For the CDR3, the DNA is TGTGCCAGCAGTTATGGCGGGATGAGGTACGAGCAGTACTTC.

The V gene is TRBV7-9, the J gene TRBJ2-2; 8 bases match TRBD1. Trimming at V came to 5 bases and at J to 8 bases, leaving 10 bases not matched to a gene. The CDR3 extends over 15 amino acids. Germline V gene lookup returns CDR1 SEHNR and CDR2 FQNEAQ (reference sequence). CDR3 sequence reads: CASSLWTGQRGELFF. CDR3 nucleotide sequence: TGTGCCAGCAGCCTTTGGACAGGGCAAAGGGGGGAGCTGTTTTTT.

The chain has TRBV5-6 and TRBJ1-2; D unresolved. Looked up from germline, CDR1 is SGHDT and CDR2 is YYEEEE. Between the trimmed V and J ends, which lost 0 bases and 2 bases, there was a span of 5 bases. The CDR3 is made up of 13 amino acids. The chain's CDR3 is CASSLEVNYGYTF. The CDR3 nucleotides are TGTGCCAGCAGCTTGGAAGTGAACTATGGCTACACCTTC.

The chain links TRBV10-3 to TRBJ1-2, with a possible D match to TRBD1 (6 bases). This CDR3 is built from 16 residues. Per germline, CDR1 ENHRY and CDR2 SYGVKD. V shed 5 bases and J shed 0 bases, with 16 bases lying between them. CDR3 residues: CAISFEGGYANYGYTF. The CDR3 nucleotides read TGTGCCATCAGTTTCGAAGGGGGGTATGCTAACTATGGCTACACCTTC.

The chain is built from TRBV13 and TRBJ1-2; D remains unclear. The CDR3 totals 10 residues. V was clipped by 0 bases and J by 8 bases, with 1 base between them. Germline CDR1 PRHDT, CDR2 FYEKMQ (reference sequence). In DNA form, the CDR3 reads TGTGCCAGCAGCTTAGGAGGCTACACCTTC. Amino acid sequence: CASSLGGYTF.

This clone was found a few times. This chain joins TRBV7-9 and TRBJ1-1; tentative D call: TRBD1 (5 bases). V lost 1 base, J lost 0 bases, and 12 bases lay in between. There are 16 residues in the CDR3. CDR1 and CDR2 from the germline V gene are SEHNR and FQNEAQ (reference sequence). The CDR3 here is CASSLGAGILNTEAFF. CDR3 in DNA: TGTGCCAGCAGCTTAGGGGCAGGGATCTTGAACACTGAAGCTTTCTTT.

This clone was seen only once. The J gene is TRBJ2-5, the V gene TRBV7-9, with 8 bases that match TRBD2. Germline loops: CDR1 SEHNR, CDR2 FQNEAQ (reference sequence). The CDR3 runs to 16 residues. The trim removed 1 base at V and 5 bases at J, leaving 9 bases unmatched. The CDR3 spells CASSLVGVGLEETQYF. The CDR3 DNA is TGTGCCAGCAGCTTAGTTGGGGTGGGACTAGAGGAGACCCAGTACTTC.

The V and J genes are TRBV21-1 and TRBJ2-3; the table's D call, TRBD2, has no DNA check behind it. TRBV21-1 is an annotated pseudogene. CDR3 length: 19 residues. The CDR3 nucleotides read TGTGCCAGCAGCAAAGGCCCCCGTTTTATGCCGGGAGGCACAGATACGCAGTATTTT. Protein: CASSKGPRFMPGGTDTQYF.

This clone was seen only a few times. The chain combines TRBV4-3 with TRBJ2-1; 8 nucleotides line up with TRBD1. The V segment lost 0 bases and the J segment 7 bases; nucleotides outside the gene matches: 8. The CDR3 covers 16 residues. Germline CDR1 LGHNA, CDR2 YSLEER. CDR3 bases: TGCGCCAGCAGCCAAGATGGGGCAGGGGGCTATAATGAGCAGTTCTTC. It is translated as CASSQDGAGGYNEQFF.

The V gene is TRBV7-8, the J gene TRBJ1-5, with D unclear. V was clipped by 1 base and J by 1 base, with 5 bases between them. The CDR3 contains 14 residues. Germline loops: CDR1 SGHVS, CDR2 FQNEAQ. CDR3 bases: TGTGCCAGCAGCTTAGAAGCGAGCAATCAGCCCCAGCATTTT. Amino acid sequence: CASSLEASNQPQHF. Combining the CDR3 with reference TRBV7-8 and TRBJ1-5 gives the whole variable domain GAGVSQSPRYKVAKRGQDVALRCDPISGHVSLFWYQQALGQGPEFLTYFQNEAQLDKSGLPSDRFFAERPEGSVSTLKIQRTQQEDSAVYLCASSLEASNQPQHFGDGTRLSIL.

This rearrangement joins TRBV13 to TRBJ1-5; possible D gene TRBD1, 5 bases. Germline CDR1 and CDR2: PRHDT and FYEKMQ (reference sequence). This CDR3 is 15 amino acids long. The V and J ends lost 5 bases and 4 bases respectively, with 15 bases between them. The DNA for the CDR3 is TGTGCCAGCAGCCTCGGGGGGATTCGGAATCAGCCCCAGCATTTT. Translated, it gives CASSLGGIRNQPQHF.

CDR3 nucleotides: TGTGCCAGCAGCCCCTTCGTGAACACTGAAGCTTTCTTT. It codes for CASSPFVNTEAFF. The chain employs TRBV4-2 and TRBJ1-1, with D uncertain. This CDR3 comprises 13 residues. Germline V CDR1 and CDR2: LGHNA, YNFKEQ. Trimming removed 4 bases at V and 0 bases at J, with 6 bases between.

As concerns this clone: This likely stems from a read error, as it lies one base from a far larger clone. The gene calls are TRBV5-3 and TRBJ1-1; D uncertain. TRBV5-3 is an open reading frame whose function is uncertain. This CDR3 contains 13 residues. Trimming took 4 bases from V and 0 from J, leaving 7 bases between them. As DNA, the CDR3 is TGTGCCAGAAGCCCCTTCGTGAACACTGAAGCTTTCTTT. It encodes CARSPFVNTEAFF.

J is TRBJ2-1 and V is TRBV4-1; D remains ambiguous. The V gene's germline CDR1 is MGHRA and CDR2 YSYEKL. Between the trimmed V and J ends, which lost 1 base and 5 bases, there was a span of 9 bases. CDR3 size: 14 residues. As DNA, the CDR3 is TGCGCCAGCAGCCAAGTGGTGGGGAACAATGAGCAGTTCTTC. Amino acids: CASSQVVGNNEQFF.